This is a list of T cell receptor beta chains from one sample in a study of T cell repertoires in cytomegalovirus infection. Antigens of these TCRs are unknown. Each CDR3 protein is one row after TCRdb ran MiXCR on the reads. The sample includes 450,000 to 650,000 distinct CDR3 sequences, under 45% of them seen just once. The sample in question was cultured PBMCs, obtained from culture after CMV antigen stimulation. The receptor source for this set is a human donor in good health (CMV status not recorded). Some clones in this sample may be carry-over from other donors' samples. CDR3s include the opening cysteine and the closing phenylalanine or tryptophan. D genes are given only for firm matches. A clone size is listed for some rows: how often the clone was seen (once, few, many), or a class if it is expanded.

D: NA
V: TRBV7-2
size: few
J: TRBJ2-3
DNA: TGTGCCAGCAGCTTAGGACTAGGCCCCTCGGGGGATACGCAGTATTTT
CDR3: CASSLGLGPSGDTQYF

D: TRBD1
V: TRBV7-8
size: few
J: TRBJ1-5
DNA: TGTGCCAGCAGCTTAGTATATAGGGACAGGGGTCCTCGGGGCGATCAGCCCCAGCATTTT
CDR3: CASSLVYRDRGPRGDQPQHF

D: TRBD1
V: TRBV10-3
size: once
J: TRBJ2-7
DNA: TGTGCCATCAGTGATACCGGGACAGGGAGTGATGAGCAGTACTTC
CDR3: CAISDTGTGSDEQYF

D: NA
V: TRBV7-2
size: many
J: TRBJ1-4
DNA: TGTGCCAGCAGCCCGTTTGGGGGCACTAATGAAAAACTGTTTTTT
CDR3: CASSPFGGTNEKLFF

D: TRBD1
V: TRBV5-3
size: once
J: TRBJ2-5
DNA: TGTGCCAGCAGCTCCCCGGGACAGGCCTCGAGGGAGACCCAGTACTTC
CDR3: CASSSPGQASRETQYF

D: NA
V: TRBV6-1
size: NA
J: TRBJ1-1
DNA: TGTGCCAGCAGTGAATGGAAGGGGAGGTACACTGAAGCTTTCTTT
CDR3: CASSEWKGRYTEAFF

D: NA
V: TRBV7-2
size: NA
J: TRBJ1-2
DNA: TGTGCCAGCAGCCTCGGAAGACCGGGAAGAAACTATGGCTACACCTTC
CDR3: CASSLGRPGRNYGYTF

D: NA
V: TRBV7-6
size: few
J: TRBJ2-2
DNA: TGTGCCAGCAGTTCTATACCGGGCCCTATGAACACCGGGGAGCTGTTTTTT
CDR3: CASSSIPGPMNTGELFF

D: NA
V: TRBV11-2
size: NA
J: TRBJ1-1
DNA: TGTGCCAGCAGTTGGCGTGTGGGGAACACTGAAGCTTTCTTT
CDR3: CASSWRVGNTEAFF

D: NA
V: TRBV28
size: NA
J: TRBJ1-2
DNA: TGTGCCAGCAGCCTAGTGGTTGGCTTTCACTATGGCTACACCTTC
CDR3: CASSLVVGFHYGYTF

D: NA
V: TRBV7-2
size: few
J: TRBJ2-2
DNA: TGTGCCAGCAGCTTCTCGGGACATTCTACCGGGGAGCTGTTTTTT
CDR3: CASSFSGHSTGELFF

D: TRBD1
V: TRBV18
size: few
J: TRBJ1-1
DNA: TGTGCCAGCTCACTCCGACAGGGGGTAGCTTTCTTT
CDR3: CASSLRQGVAFF

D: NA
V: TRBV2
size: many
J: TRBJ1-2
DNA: TGTGCCAGCAGGAGGGACGGAGCTGCTAACTATGGCTACACCTTC
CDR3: CASRRDGAANYGYTF

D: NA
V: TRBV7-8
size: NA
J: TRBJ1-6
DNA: TGTGCCAGCAGCTTAGCTAGGACCTATAATTCACCCCTCCACTTT
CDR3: CASSLARTYNSPLHF

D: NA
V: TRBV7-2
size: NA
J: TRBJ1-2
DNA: TGTGCCAGCAGCTTAGTAAATGACTATGGCTACACCTTC
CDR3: CASSLVNDYGYTF

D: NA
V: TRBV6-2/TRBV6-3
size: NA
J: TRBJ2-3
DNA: TGTGCCAGCAGGACCCCGGGTCAAAAAGATACGCAGTATTTT
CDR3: CASRTPGQKDTQYF

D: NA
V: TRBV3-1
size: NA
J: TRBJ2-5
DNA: TGTGCCAGCAGCCAAGTAGGGCGAGAGACCCAGTACTTC
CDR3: CASSQVGRETQYF

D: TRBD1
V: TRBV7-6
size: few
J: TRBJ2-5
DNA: TGTGCCAGCAGCTTAGCCTGGGACAGGGTCGAGACCCAGTACTTC
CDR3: CASSLAWDRVETQYF

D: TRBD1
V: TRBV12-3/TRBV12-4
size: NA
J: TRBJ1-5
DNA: TGTGCCAGCAGCAGGACAGGAGTGGACAATCAGCCCCAGCATTTT
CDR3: CASSRTGVDNQPQHF

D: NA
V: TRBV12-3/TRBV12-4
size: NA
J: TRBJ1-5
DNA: TGTGCCAGCAGTTTAGGGGACCCGGGCCGGCAGCCCCAGCATTTT
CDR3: CASSLGDPGRQPQHF

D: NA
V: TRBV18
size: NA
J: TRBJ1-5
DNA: TGTGCCAGCTCACCAAATCGGAATCCGAATCAGCCCCAGCATTTT
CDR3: CASSPNRNPNQPQHF

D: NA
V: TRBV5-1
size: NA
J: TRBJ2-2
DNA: TGCGCCAGCAAACCCCAAGGGCCTGAATCACGCACCGGGGAGCTGTTTTTT
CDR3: CASKPQGPESRTGELFF

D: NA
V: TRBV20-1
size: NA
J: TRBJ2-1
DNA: TGCAGTGCTAGCGGGACAAAGCAGTTCTTC
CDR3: CSASGTKQFF

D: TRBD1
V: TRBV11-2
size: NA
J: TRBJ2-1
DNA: TGTGCCAGCAGCTTAGTAGGACAGGGATTAGGTGAGCAGTTCTTC
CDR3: CASSLVGQGLGEQFF

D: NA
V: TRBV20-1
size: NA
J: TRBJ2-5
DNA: TGCAGTGCTAGAGATGGGCCAGCAGGGACCCAGTACTTC
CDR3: CSARDGPAGTQYF

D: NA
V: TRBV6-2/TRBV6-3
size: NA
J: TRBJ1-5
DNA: TGTGCCAGCAGTTACCTCGCGGGGGGATATAGCAATCAGCCCCAGCATTTT
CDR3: CASSYLAGGYSNQPQHF

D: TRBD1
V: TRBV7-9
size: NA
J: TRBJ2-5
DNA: TGTGCCAGCAGCTTAGTAATGGCGACAGGGGAAGAGACCCAGTACTTC
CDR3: CASSLVMATGEETQYF

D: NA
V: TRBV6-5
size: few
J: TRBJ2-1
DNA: TGTGCCAGCACCTACTCCAGGGGGGTTGGAGATGAGCAGTTCTTC
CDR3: CASTYSRGVGDEQFF

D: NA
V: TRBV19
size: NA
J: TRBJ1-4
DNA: TGTGCCAGTAGCCCGACCTGGACTGGGGAAAAACTGTTTTTT
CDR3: CASSPTWTGEKLFF

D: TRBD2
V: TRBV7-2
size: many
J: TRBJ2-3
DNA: TGTGCCAGCAGCTCCAGGACTAGCGGGGGGGCGGGGACGCAGTATTTT
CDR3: CASSSRTSGGAGTQYF

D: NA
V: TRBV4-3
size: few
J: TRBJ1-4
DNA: TGCGCCAGCAGCCAAGGCACAGGGAGGAATGAAAAACTGTTTTTT
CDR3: CASSQGTGRNEKLFF

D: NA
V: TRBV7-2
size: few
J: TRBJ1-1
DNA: TGTGCCAGCAGCTCCCCTGGGGCGTACACTGAAGCTTTCTTT
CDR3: CASSSPGAYTEAFF

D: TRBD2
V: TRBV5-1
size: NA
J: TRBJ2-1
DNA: TGCGCCAGCAGCTTGGATCCTAGCGGGGGCTCGGGGGAGCAGTTCTTC
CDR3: CASSLDPSGGSGEQFF

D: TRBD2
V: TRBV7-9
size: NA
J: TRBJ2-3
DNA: TGTGCCAGCAGCCTCGGGGGCGGGGGGGCAGCAGATACGCAGTATTTT
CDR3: CASSLGGGGAADTQYF

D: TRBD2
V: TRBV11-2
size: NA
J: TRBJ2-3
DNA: TGTGCCAGCAGCAGAGGGAGTACCGGGACTAGCGGGGGAAACACAGATACGCAGTATTTT
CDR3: CASSRGSTGTSGGNTDTQYF

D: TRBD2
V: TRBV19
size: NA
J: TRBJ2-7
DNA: TGTGCCAGTAGTAAGTCCCTGATTAAGCGGGGGACCAACGAGCAGTACTTC
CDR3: CASSKSLIKRGTNEQYF

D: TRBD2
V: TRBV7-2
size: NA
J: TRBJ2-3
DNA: TGTGCCAGCAGCTTCGGGGGGGGATTAGATACGCAGTATTTT
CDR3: CASSFGGGLDTQYF

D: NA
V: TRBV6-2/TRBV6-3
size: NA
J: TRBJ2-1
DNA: TGTGCCAGCAGTTACGGTCGCACTGAGCAGTTCTTC
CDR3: CASSYGRTEQFF

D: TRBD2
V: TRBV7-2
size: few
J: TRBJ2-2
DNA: TGTGCCAGCAGCCGCGGGACTAGCGGGGGGGCCGGGGAGCTGTTTTTT
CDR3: CASSRGTSGGAGELFF

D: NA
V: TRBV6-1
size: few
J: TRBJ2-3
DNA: TGTGCCAGCAGTAGGGACCCCACAGATACGCAGTATTTT
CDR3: CASSRDPTDTQYF

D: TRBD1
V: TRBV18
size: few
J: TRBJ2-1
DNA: TGTGCCAGCTCACCTGGATTTTCGGCCAAGGGGGCTGGTGAGCAGTTCTTC
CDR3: CASSPGFSAKGAGEQFF

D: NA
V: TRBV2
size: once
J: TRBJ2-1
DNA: TGTGCCAGCAGTGGTCTCATTACAGGGCTTGAATTCTTC
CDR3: CASSGLITGLEFF

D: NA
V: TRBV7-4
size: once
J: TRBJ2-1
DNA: TGTGCCAGCAGCTTAATTGGGGTGAGCTCCAACTACCCCGGGGAGCAGTTCTTC
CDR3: CASSLIGVSSNYPGEQFF

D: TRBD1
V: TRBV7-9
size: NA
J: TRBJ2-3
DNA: TGTGCCAGCAGCCCAAGGACAGGCCGAACAGATACGCAGTATTTT
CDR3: CASSPRTGRTDTQYF

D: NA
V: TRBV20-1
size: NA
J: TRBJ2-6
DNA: TGCAGTGCGGGACGTGGGTCTGGGGCCAACGTCCTGACTTTC
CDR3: CSAGRGSGANVLTF

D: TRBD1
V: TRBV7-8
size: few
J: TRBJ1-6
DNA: TGTGCCAGCAGCTTAATTTACCCCCGGGACAGATATTCACCCCTCCACTTT
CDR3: CASSLIYPRDRYSPLHF

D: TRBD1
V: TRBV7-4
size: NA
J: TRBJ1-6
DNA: TGTGCCAGCAGCCGAACAGGGGGGAACTCACCCCTCCACTTT
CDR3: CASSRTGGNSPLHF

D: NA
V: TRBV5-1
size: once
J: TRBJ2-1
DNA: TGCGCCAGCAGCTTGGTCGGGACTCCGCATTCCAATGAGCAGTTCTTC
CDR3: CASSLVGTPHSNEQFF